The rows below give T cell receptor beta chains drawn from one sample of a study of blood T cell repertoires in COVID-19. TCRdb keeps only in-frame clones here, not all; method: immunoSEQ multiplex PCR. The sample holds roughly 160,000 clones; 80% to 90% are singletons and the top ten take 8% to 10%. The sequenced material came from peripheral blood. The receptors shown here come from a man between 60 and 70 years old with acute or convalescent COVID-19. Each CDR3 is given with its conserved first and last residue. The D gene is left open where the match is weak. Clone size is stated in some rows and not others, as once, few, many or a class when expanded.

V: TRBV5-1
J: TRBJ2-7
D: NA
length: 17
size: NA
DNA: TGCGCCAGCAGCACCTCTAGCAGCGGGTCTAGCTCCTACGAGCAGTACTTC
CDR3: CASSTSSSGSSSYEQYF

V: TRBV24-1
J: TRBJ1-5
D: TRBD1
length: 17
size: NA
DNA: TGTGCCACCAGTGACTCAAGACAGGGGGCTTTGGGGCAGCCCCAGCATTTT
CDR3: CATSDSRQGALGQPQHF

V: TRBV19
J: TRBJ1-3
D: TRBD1
length: 15
size: NA
DNA: TGTGCCAGTAGTACGGAGACAGGGGCCGGAAACACCATATATTTT
CDR3: CASSTETGAGNTIYF

V: TRBV7-9
J: TRBJ2-1
D: TRBD2
length: 13
size: NA
DNA: TGTGCCAGCAGCCTGACTAGCGGCTATGAGCAGTTCTTC
CDR3: CASSLTSGYEQFF

V: TRBV28
J: TRBJ1-2
D: NA
length: 13
size: NA
DNA: TGTGCCACCCCCGGCAGGGAAGGCTATGGCTACACCTTC
CDR3: CATPGREGYGYTF

V: TRBV7-9
J: TRBJ2-3
D: TRBD2
length: 16
size: NA
DNA: TGTGCCAGCAGCGCCGGACTAGCGGGTGACACAGATACGCAGTATTTT
CDR3: CASSAGLAGDTDTQYF

V: TRBV24-1
J: TRBJ2-1
D: NA
length: 14
size: NA
DNA: TGTGCCACCAGTGGCGTACAGGGCGCAGGGGAGCAGTTCTTC
CDR3: CATSGVQGAGEQFF

V: TRBV16
J: TRBJ2-6
D: NA
length: 15
size: NA
DNA: TGTGCCAGCAGCCCCCCGGTCTCTGGGGCCAACGTCCTGACTTTC
CDR3: CASSPPVSGANVLTF

V: TRBV4-2
J: TRBJ1-2
D: NA
length: 14
size: NA
DNA: TGTGCCAGCAGCCAAGAGGGAGTCTTATATGGCTACACCTTC
CDR3: CASSQEGVLYGYTF

V: TRBV5-1
J: TRBJ1-2
D: NA
length: 14
size: NA
DNA: TGCGCCAGCAGCCCCCAACGAGACATCTATGGCTACACCTTC
CDR3: CASSPQRDIYGYTF

V: TRBV27
J: TRBJ2-2
D: NA
length: 16
size: few
DNA: TGTGCCAGCAGTTTCCTCCTAACGACGAACACCGGGGAGCTGTTTTTT
CDR3: CASSFLLTTNTGELFF

V: TRBV5-4
J: TRBJ2-5
D: TRBD1
length: 14
size: once
DNA: TGTGCCAGCAGCGAACAGGGGAGAAGAGAGACCCAGTACTTC
CDR3: CASSEQGRRETQYF

V: TRBV7-9
J: TRBJ2-1
D: TRBD1
length: 15
size: NA
DNA: TGTGCCAGCAGCGATACAGGGGGTGGGTACAATGAGCAGTTCTTC
CDR3: CASSDTGGGYNEQFF

V: TRBV10-3
J: TRBJ1-2
D: TRBD1
length: 15
size: NA
DNA: TGTGCCATCAGTCCCGGACAGGCTTCTAACTATGGCTACACCTTC
CDR3: CAISPGQASNYGYTF

V: TRBV9
J: TRBJ1-3
D: TRBD1
length: 16
size: NA
DNA: TGTGCCAGCAGCGACCGGGACAGGGGGATGGGAAACACCATATATTTT
CDR3: CASSDRDRGMGNTIYF

V: TRBV7-7
J: TRBJ1-5
D: TRBD1
length: 16
size: NA
DNA: TGTGCTAGCAGCTTGAGCCCCGGGACAGGAAATCAGCCCCAGCATTTT
CDR3: CASSLSPGTGNQPQHF

V: TRBV3-1/TRBV3-2
J: TRBJ1-5
D: TRBD1
length: 20
size: many
DNA: TGTGCCAGCAGCCAATCAACAGGGGGCCAGGTATGGGAGGACAATCAGCCCCAGCATTTT
CDR3: CASSQSTGGQVWEDNQPQHF

V: TRBV24-1
J: TRBJ1-2
D: TRBD1
length: 15
size: NA
DNA: TGTGCCACCAGTGACCCCAATACAGGGGATTACGGCTACACCTTC
CDR3: CATSDPNTGDYGYTF

V: TRBV28
J: TRBJ1-1
D: NA
length: 13
size: NA
DNA: TGTGCCAGCAGTTTGAGGCTATACACTGAAGCTTTCTTT
CDR3: CASSLRLYTEAFF

V: TRBV28
J: TRBJ1-1
D: TRBD1
length: 13
size: few
DNA: TGTGCCAGCAGACCAGGGGGAAGCGGTGTAGCTTTCTTT
CDR3: CASRPGGSGVAFF

V: TRBV15
J: TRBJ2-1
D: TRBD1
length: 15
size: NA
DNA: TGTGCCACCAGCAGGCGGACAGGGTTATACAATGAGCAGTTCTTC
CDR3: CATSRRTGLYNEQFF

V: TRBV27
J: TRBJ2-7
D: TRBD2
length: 15
size: NA
DNA: TGTGCCAGCAGTTTAAGTCTAGCGGGAGGCTACGAGCAGTACTTC
CDR3: CASSLSLAGGYEQYF

V: TRBV7-2
J: TRBJ2-1
D: TRBD2
length: 15
size: NA
DNA: TGTGCCAGCAGCCCGCGGACTAGCTCATACAATGAGCAGTTCTTC
CDR3: CASSPRTSSYNEQFF

V: TRBV28
J: TRBJ2-7
D: TRBD2
length: 15
size: NA
DNA: TGTGCCAGCAGTCGGACTAGCGGTAGCTCCTACGAGCAGTACTTC
CDR3: CASSRTSGSSYEQYF

V: TRBV6-5
J: TRBJ2-1
D: NA
length: 16
size: NA
DNA: TGTGCCAGCAGTTACTCGCACGGGAGCTCCTACAATGAGCAGTTCTTC
CDR3: CASSYSHGSSYNEQFF

V: TRBV5-8
J: TRBJ2-5
D: TRBD1
length: 14
size: NA
DNA: TGTGCCAGCAGCCGCCGGGACAGCCAAGAGACCCAGTACTTC
CDR3: CASSRRDSQETQYF

V: TRBV29-1
J: TRBJ1-2
D: NA
length: 15
size: NA
DNA: TGCAGCGTTGAAGAGTTGCAGGGCGGTGGGTATGGCTACACCTTC
CDR3: CSVEELQGGGYGYTF

V: TRBV9
J: TRBJ1-3
D: NA
length: 15
size: NA
DNA: TGTGCCAGCAGCGTAGGTGAGACAGACAGAAACACCATATATTTT
CDR3: CASSVGETDRNTIYF

V: TRBV4-2
J: TRBJ2-7
D: TRBD1
length: 15
size: NA
DNA: TGTGCCAGCAGCCAACCGGGACAGGGCCTCAACGAGCAGTACTTC
CDR3: CASSQPGQGLNEQYF

V: TRBV2
J: TRBJ1-2
D: NA
length: 12
size: NA
DNA: TGTGCCAGGCAGGGGATAGACTATGGCTACACCTTC
CDR3: CARQGIDYGYTF

V: TRBV28
J: TRBJ2-1
D: NA
length: 14
size: NA
DNA: TGTGCCAGCAGTTTATTAGGGCTAGCCAGGGAGCAGTTCTTC
CDR3: CASSLLGLAREQFF